A single sample gave rise to the 15 T cell receptor beta chains below, sequenced in a study of response to subunit inactivated influenza vaccine. Each CDR3 protein gets one entry after TCRdb re-called the RT-PCR reads with MiXCR. The repertoire holds hundreds of thousands of distinct CDR3 sequences, with approximately 12% as singletons. Material: PBMCs from blood, obtained on the day of vaccination. These receptors were collected from a man aged 50-59 years who received an inactivated influenza vaccine.

The chain carries TRBV27 and TRBJ2-1; D is ambiguous. The V gene lost 5 bases and the J gene lost 6 bases, with 11 bases spanning the gap. Germline assignment: CDR1 MNHEY and CDR2 SMNVEV (reference sequence). The CDR3 length is 13 residues. The CDR3 here is CASSPAVPNEQFF. The CDR3 DNA is TGTGCCAGCAGTCCAGCAGTTCCCAATGAGCAGTTCTTC.

This clonotype was counted at least ten times. The V gene is TRBV19, the J gene TRBJ2-7, with D uncertain. The CDR3 totals 13 residues. V was shortened by 3 bases and J by 1 base, with 7 bases between the two germline ends. CDR1 and CDR2 from the germline V gene are LNHDA and SQIVND (reference sequence). The CDR3, as DNA: TGTGCCAGTAGTATTGTGGGTTCCTACGAGCAGTACTTC. It translates to CASSIVGSYEQYF.

The sample holds a few counts of this clonotype. V usage is TRBV30 and J usage is TRBJ2-4; possibly TRBD2 for D (6 bases). The germline V gene encodes CDR1 GTSNPN and CDR2 SVGIG (reference sequence). This CDR3 comprises 18 residues. The V end lost 0 bases, the J end lost 3 bases, and 21 bases lay between the germline ends. DNA of the CDR3: TGTGCCTGGAGTGTAGCGAGTGTCGGGAGTCGTGGCAAAAACATTCAGTACTTC. Translated, it gives CAWSVASVGSRGKNIQYF.

This clonotype was picked up many times. The chain couples TRBV9 to TRBJ2-7; TRBD2 aligns across 7 bases. Trimming removed 2 bases from V and 0 bases from J; junction bases left unmatched: 11. This CDR3 spans 17 amino acids. From germline, CDR1 is SGDLS and CDR2 YYNGEE. CDR3 loop: CASSVGPGRESSYEQYF. As DNA, the CDR3 is TGTGCCAGCAGCGTGGGCCCGGGGAGGGAAAGCTCCTACGAGCAGTACTTC. The variable domain in full, completed from reference TRBV9 and TRBJ2-7, reads DSGVTQTPKHLITATGQRVTLRCSPRSGDLSVYWYQQSLDQGLQFLIQYYNGEERAKGNILERFSAQQFPDLHSELNLSSLELGDSALYFCASSVGPGRESSYEQYFGPGTRLTVT.

This clonotype has only a few counts. The rearrangement links TRBV7-2 to TRBJ1-1; D remains unclear. The CDR3 is 12 amino acids. The V and J ends lost 1 base and 8 bases respectively, with 8 bases between them. Germline V lookup: CDR1 SGHTA, CDR2 FQGNSA. The CDR3 nucleotides are TGTGCCAGCAGCTTAGTTGGCAGAGAAGCTTTCTTT. Residues: CASSLVGREAFF.

This clonotype has only one observation. The V gene is TRBV20-1, the J gene TRBJ2-2; 7 bases are a match to TRBD2. The V gene end was trimmed by 1 base and the J gene end by 4 bases; junction bases not matched to a gene: 21. This CDR3 region has 20 residues. Germline loops: CDR1 DFQATT, CDR2 SNEGSKA (reference sequence). CDR3 protein: CSARAPLVWGREIGTGELFF. The CDR3 nucleotides are TGCAGTGCTAGAGCGCCCCTTGTTTGGGGGAGGGAAATTGGCACCGGGGAGCTGTTTTTT.

This clonotype was found a few times. This sequence joins TRBV4-3 and TRBJ2-4; 10 nucleotides match TRBD1. CDR1 is LGHNA and CDR2 is YSLEER in the germline V gene. The CDR3 totals 17 residues. The V and J ends lost 3 bases and 6 bases, in that order; junction bases with no gene match: 11. CDR3 bases: TGCGCCAGCAGCCAGGCGCGGACAGGGGGGTTCGGAAACATTCAGTACTTC. It specifies CASSQARTGGFGNIQYF.

V gene TRBV10-3 combines with J gene TRBJ2-3; 10 positions agree with TRBD2. This CDR3 contains 15 residues. CDR1 and CDR2 (germline): ENHRY, SYGVKD. V lost 10 bases, J lost 0 bases, and 7 bases stayed unmatched. The CDR3 spells CATCPSGGSTDTQYF. Written as DNA, the CDR3 is TGTGCCACCTGCCCTAGCGGGGGTAGCACAGATACGCAGTATTTT.

Details on this clonotype: This may arise from a read error, as a much more abundant clone is one base away. The chain employs TRBV7-8 and TRBJ1-3; weak D call: TRBD1 (5 bases). The length of the CDR3 is 17 residues. The germline gives CDR1 SGHVS, CDR2 FQNEAQ. Here the CDR3 reads CVSSLAVGWTLGNTIYF. The CDR3 nucleotides are TGTGTCAGCAGCTTAGCTGTGGGTTGGACACTTGGAAACACCATATATTTT.

The V call is TRBV29-1, the J call TRBJ2-1; the D gene is possibly TRBD1 (6 bases). Germline V lookup: CDR1 SQVTM, CDR2 ANQGSEA. The V end lost 6 bases, the J end lost 4 bases, and 13 bases lay between the germline ends. The CDR3 runs to 13 residues. In nucleotides, the CDR3 is TGCAGCGTGACAGGTCTAAAGTACAATGAGCAGTTCTTC. Amino acid sequence: CSVTGLKYNEQFF.

This clonotype turned up a few times. This chain joins TRBV29-1 and TRBJ2-7; tentatively, D is TRBD2 (5 bases). The CDR3 has 13 residues. The germline gives CDR1 SQVTM, CDR2 ANQGSEA. V lost 4 bases and J 5 bases, leaving 15 bases between the germline ends. This chain's CDR3 is CSVGEDSRHEQYF. CDR3 bases: TGCAGCGTTGGTGAGGACTCCCGCCACGAGCAGTACTTC.

This clonotype was counted ten times or more. V is TRBV29-1 and J is TRBJ2-1, with a tentative D call TRBD1 (5 bases). CDR1 and CDR2 from the germline V gene are SQVTM and ANQGSEA. Trimming cost V 5 bases and J 4 bases, with 12 bases left between them. The CDR3 covers 13 residues. The DNA of the CDR3 is TGCAGCGTTAGAGCAGGGTCGTACAATGAGCAGTTCTTC. Amino acid sequence: CSVRAGSYNEQFF.

This chain connects TRBV24-1 to TRBJ2-1; D is undetermined. V was cut by 9 bases and J by 7 bases, with 18 bases left in between. CDR3 length: 14 amino acids. CDR1 is KGHDR and CDR2 is SFDVKD in the germline V gene. CDR3 sequence: CATGPRGVRNEQFF. CDR3 bases: TGTGCCACCGGGCCGCGAGGCGTTCGGAATGAGCAGTTCTTC.

This clonotype has more than one count but fewer than ten. The J gene is TRBJ2-3, the V gene TRBV28; TRBD2 aligns across 8 bases. The CDR3 runs to 16 residues. V shed 8 bases, J shed 6 bases, and the junction held 16 bases outside the gene matches. Germline CDR1 is MDHEN and CDR2 is SYDVKM. CDR3: CASPPRGVAGTDTQYF. DNA for the CDR3: TGTGCCAGCCCCCCCCGGGGAGTAGCGGGAACGGATACGCAGTATTTT.

The chain uses TRBV7-2 and TRBJ2-3, with 9 bases aligning to TRBD2. The V gene's germline CDR1 is SGHTA and CDR2 FQGNSA. The CDR3 consists of 15 residues. Losses at the gene ends were 5 bases for V and 6 bases for J; bases not matched to a gene: 9. CDR3 bases: TGTGCCAGCAGCCTAAAAGCGGGGGGCTCGGATACGCAGTATTTT. As protein: CASSLKAGGSDTQYF.